This TCR beta chain was identified in a study of T cells in Graves' hyperthyroidism and ophthalmopathy. Study conclusions and caveats: Researchers report that a 13 V-J model separated ophthalmopathy from stable hyperthyroidism. Model predictions of ophthalmopathy came a median roughly 6.4 months before onset.

Concerning this clonotype: Its cognate antigen is unknown.

TCR beta CDR3 sequences were amplified from RNA transcripts. The primer set for the first-round RT-PCR of the TCR CDR3 was HTBI. TCRdb fed the multiplex PCR reads into MiXCR, producing one record per CDR3 protein. The profile shows around 660,000 distinct CDR3 sequences, 45% of them singletons. Germline-derived CDR1 and CDR2 are MNHNS and SASEGT. V lost 8 bases and J lost 12; bases outside the gene matches: 9. This CDR3 region has 11 residues. The sequenced sample was peripheral blood or thyroid tissue (not recorded which). V gene TRBV6-1 combines with J gene TRBJ2-7; 8 nucleotides match TRBD2. The source is an adult man with Graves' disease, either hyperthyroidism or ophthalmopathy (not recorded which). The CDR3 DNA follows: TGTGCCAGCCAGAGGAGCGGGGGCATGTACTTC. Its translation is CASQRSGGMYF.